The 28 T cell receptor beta chains below all came from one sample that was sequenced in a study of blood T cells in healthy people across ages. Using a J-beta primer mix together with a sample-barcoded 5' primer, a second PCR was run for roughly 6 to 11 cycles. TCRdb re-called the 5' RACE reads with MiXCR, one entry per CDR3 protein. In the table there are about 1.5 million distinct CDR3 sequences, roughly 40% of which are singletons. Sequenced sample: blood. These receptors were collected from a woman between 18 and 30 years old in good health.

This clonotype was seen only a few times. The rearrangement links TRBV20-1 to TRBJ1-1, with 7 bases fitting TRBD1. The CDR3 is 15 residues long. The junction had 9 bases not matched to a gene; V was cut back by 5 bases and J by 0 bases. Germline assignment: CDR1 DFQATT and CDR2 SNEGSKA (reference sequence). The DNA for the CDR3 is TGCAGTGCTTCTGGAGGGGGCATTCTGAACACTGAAGCTTTCTTT. It codes for CSASGGGILNTEAFF.

CDR3 residues: CSARRAEELETQYF. DNA for the CDR3: TGCAGTGCTCGTCGGGCGGAGGAACTGGAGACCCAGTACTTC. The V gene is TRBV20-1, the J gene TRBJ2-5; perhaps TRBD2 as D (5 bases). V was pared by 5 bases and J by 5 bases, with 18 bases between. Germline CDR1 and CDR2: DFQATT and SNEGSKA (reference sequence). The CDR3 extends over 14 amino acids.

The CDR3: CAWSGANTDTQYF. The CDR3 nucleotides read TGTGCCTGGAGTGGAGCTAACACAGATACGCAGTATTTT. This chain links TRBV30 with TRBJ2-3; D unresolved. V lost 1 base and J lost 2, with 7 bases in between. Germline V gene sequence: CDR1 GTSNPN, CDR2 SVGIG (reference sequence). The length of the CDR3 is 13 residues.

This clonotype showed up many times. The J gene is TRBJ1-2, the V gene TRBV29-1, with D possibly being TRBD1 (5 bases). Germline-derived CDR1 and CDR2 are SQVTM and ANQGSEA. Trimming left V 4 bases short and J 2 bases short, with 11 bases between. CDR3 size: 13 residues. The CDR3 DNA follows: TGCAGCGTTGGGGACGGGGCCAACTATGGCTACACCTTC. Protein: CSVGDGANYGYTF.

The rearrangement links TRBV20-1 to TRBJ2-1, with a weak D call TRBD1 (5 bases). Germline V gene data show CDR1 as DFQATT and CDR2 as SNEGSKA (reference sequence). This CDR3 is built from 16 residues. V lost 0 bases to trimming and J lost 0 bases, with 12 bases between them. In DNA form, the CDR3 reads TGCAGTGCTAGAGATCCAGGGCAGGGCTCCTACAATGAGCAGTTCTTC. It encodes CSARDPGQGSYNEQFF.

This rearrangement joins TRBV6-2 or TRBV6-3 to TRBJ2-5; TRBD1 is a possible D gene (6 bases). Looked up from germline, CDR1 is MNHEY and CDR2 is SVGEGT. This CDR3 has 14 residues. Trimming removed 2 bases at V and 11 bases at J, with 18 bases between. In nucleotides, the CDR3 is TGTGCCAGCAGTTACCCCGGGACACTCAATGAGCAGTACTTC. As protein: CASSYPGTLNEQYF.

The chain couples TRBV5-1 to TRBJ2-1, with 13 bases aligning to TRBD2. CDR3 length: 19 residues. J lost 8 bases, V lost 0 bases, and 14 bases had no gene match. The germline V gene has CDR1 SGHRS and CDR2 YFSETQ. The CDR3 coding sequence is TGCGCCAGCAGCTTGGTACGGTTGGGCGGACTAGCGGGAGCTGATGAGCAGTTCTTC. This sequence encodes CASSLVRLGGLAGADEQFF.

This clonotype occurred a few times. The rearrangement links TRBV7-3 to TRBJ1-5, with 7 positions matching TRBD1. Trimming took 6 bases from V and 6 from J; bases not matched to a gene: 5. CDR1 and CDR2 (germline): SGHTA, FQGTGA. CDR3 size: 13 residues. CDR3 region: CASSWDSGQPQHF. CDR3 DNA: TGTGCCAGCAGTTGGGACAGCGGTCAGCCCCAGCATTTT. Based on the CDR3 plus reference TRBV7-3 and TRBJ1-5, the full variable domain is GAGVSQTPSNKVTEKGKYVELRCDPISGHTALYWYRQSLGQGPEFLIYFQGTGAADDSGLPNDRFFAVRPEGSVSTLKIQRTERGDSAVYLCASSWDSGQPQHFGDGTRLSIL.

As concerns this clonotype: Possible read error: a much larger clone is one base away. The chain links TRBV2 to TRBJ2-4; perhaps TRBD2 as D (6 bases). CDR3 length: 13 amino acids. Germline V gene data show CDR1 as SNHLY and CDR2 as FYNNEI. DNA of the CDR3: TGTGCCAGCTCGACTACTAGCAAAGACATTCAGTACTTC. The encoded protein is CASSTTSKDIQYF.

The V call is TRBV25-1, the J call TRBJ1-6; perhaps TRBD1 as D (5 bases). Looked up from germline, CDR1 is MGHDK and CDR2 is SYGVNS. V was pared by 0 bases and J by 5 bases, with 8 bases between. This CDR3 is built from 15 residues. The CDR3 reads CASSEYLGDNSPLHF. CDR3 bases: TGTGCCAGCAGTGAATATCTGGGGGATAATTCACCCCTCCACTTT.

This clonotype was observed a few times. V usage is TRBV7-2 and J usage is TRBJ2-3; D not certain. Germline values: CDR1 SGHTA, CDR2 FQGNSA. The CDR3 runs 13 residues. Deletions cut 7 bases from V and 1 base from J, with 9 bases between. In DNA form, the CDR3 reads TGTGCCAGCACCCCGCCGGGCACAGATACGCAGTATTTT. This codes for CASTPPGTDTQYF. The full variable domain, completed using reference TRBV7-2 and TRBJ2-3, is GAGVSQSPSNKVTEKGKDVELRCDPISGHTALYWYRQSLGQGLEFLIYFQGNSAPDKSGLPSDRFSAERTGGSVSTLTIQRTQQEDSAVYLCASTPPGTDTQYFGPGTRLTVL.

This clonotype was found a few times. The chain carries TRBV2 and TRBJ2-7; TRBD2 matches at 7 bases. CDR3 length equals 13 residues. The V segment lost 10 bases and the J segment 0 bases; nucleotides outside the gene matches: 6. Germline V gene lookup returns CDR1 SNHLY and CDR2 FYNNEI. The CDR3 protein is CAITGTISYEQYF. The CDR3 DNA reads TGTGCCATAACCGGGACTATCTCCTACGAGCAGTACTTC.

This chain links TRBV4-1 with TRBJ2-5; TRBD2 matches 10 bases. The V gene's germline CDR1 is MGHRA and CDR2 YSYEKL. This CDR3 has 16 amino acids. With 2 bases clipped from V and 2 bases from J, the junction kept 5 bases outside the gene matches. The CDR3 region has the DNA TGCGCCAGCAGCCAACTAAGCGGGGGGGAACAAGAGACCCAGTACTTC. Amino acid sequence: CASSQLSGGEQETQYF.

V gene TRBV29-1 combines with J gene TRBJ2-6, with 8 positions matching TRBD1. This CDR3 is 16 amino acids long. With 6 bases clipped from V and 4 bases from J, the junction kept 11 bases outside the gene matches. CDR1 is SQVTM and CDR2 is ANQGSEA in the germline V gene. CDR3: CSVKTGTGLGANVLTF. CDR3 sequence (DNA): TGCAGCGTGAAAACCGGGACAGGACTCGGGGCCAACGTCCTGACTTTC.

The V gene is TRBV6-1, the J gene TRBJ2-5; 8 bases align to TRBD1. The J call may be incorrect, as the DNA end agrees better with TRBJ2-7. Germline lookup yields CDR1 MNHNS and CDR2 SASEGT. CDR3 length: 14 residues. The CDR3 loop reads CASSIRDRTYEQYF. The CDR3 DNA sequence: TGTGCCAGCTCGATCAGGGACAGGACCTACGAGCAGTACTTC.

In this sample, this clonotype turned up a few times. This sequence joins TRBV10-3 and TRBJ1-2; possible D gene TRBD1, 5 bases. CDR3 length equals 14 residues. Trimming shortened V by 10 bases and J by 7 bases, and 22 bases separated the two germline ends. Germline CDR1 ENHRY, CDR2 SYGVKD. The CDR3 DNA reads as TGTGCCACCACTCCGGCAGGGATGGAACGTGGCTACACCTTC. This encodes CATTPAGMERGYTF.

The V call is TRBV12-3 or TRBV12-4, the J call TRBJ2-6; the D gene is possibly TRBD1 (6 bases). The CDR3 spans 15 residues. Trimming shortened V by 7 bases and J by 4 bases, and 14 bases separated the two germline ends. The chain's CDR3 is CASTEAGVGANVLTF. The CDR3 DNA reads as TGTGCCAGCACCGAGGCAGGGGTAGGGGCCAACGTCCTGACTTTC.

This clonotype was found once. The rearrangement joins TRBV30 to TRBJ1-1; D ambiguous. Germline loops: CDR1 GTSNPN, CDR2 SVGIG (reference sequence). The ends were cut back, 4 bases at V and 0 bases at J, with 9 bases in the middle. CDR3 length equals 13 residues. CDR3: CAWTRSMNTEAFF. DNA for the CDR3: TGTGCCTGGACCAGATCCATGAACACTGAAGCTTTCTTT.

Remarks on this clonotype: It is unclear where the CDR3 begins or ends on the DNA, so no DNA is shown, and the CDR3 is as TCRdb lists it. V and J are TRBV29-1 and TRBJ2-3; the table gives TRBD1 as D, unverified against the DNA. Termini included, the CDR3 measures 16 amino acids. The germline V gene has CDR1 SQVTM and CDR2 ANQGSEA. The CDR3 protein is CSVDPFGPGMGNTQYF.

V gene TRBV4-2 combines with J gene TRBJ2-3; 9 bases map to TRBD2. Germline CDR1 is LGHNA and CDR2 is YNFKEQ. CDR3 length: 17 amino acids. The J segment lost 6 bases and the V segment lost 5 bases, leaving 15 bases of the junction unmatched. The CDR3 sequence: CASSAQLGGRASDTQYF. DNA for the CDR3: TGTGCCAGCAGCGCACAATTAGGCGGGAGGGCCTCTGATACGCAGTATTTT.

This clonotype came up a few times. The chain uses TRBV11-2 and TRBJ2-7; D may be TRBD2 (6 bases). V was pared by 3 bases and J by 1 base, with 25 bases between. The CDR3 loop spans 19 amino acids. Germline V gene sequence: CDR1 SGHAT, CDR2 FQNNGV. The CDR3 DNA follows: TGTGCCAGCAGCTTCAATGGGGGGAAGGCGTTTAGTTGGTCCTACGAGCAGTACTTC. It encodes CASSFNGGKAFSWSYEQYF.

This clonotype was detected a few times. The V and J genes are TRBV27 and TRBJ2-1; TRBD2 aligns across 16 bases. In germline, CDR1 is MNHEY, CDR2 SMNVEV (reference sequence). The CDR3 is made up of 21 amino acids. The J segment lost 2 bases and the V segment lost 5 bases, leaving 15 bases of the junction unmatched. CDR3 residues: CASSPRLNSGTSGRAYNEQFF. CDR3 nucleotides: TGTGCCAGCAGTCCACGACTAAACTCCGGGACTAGCGGGAGGGCCTACAATGAGCAGTTCTTC.

This sequence joins TRBV20-1 and TRBJ1-5; D is unresolved. Trimming took off 7 bases at V and 4 bases at J, with 11 bases between the two ends. Germline values: CDR1 DFQATT, CDR2 SNEGSKA (reference sequence). CDR3 length equals 12 residues. The CDR3 loop reads CSVARKNQPQHF. CDR3 bases: TGCAGTGTCGCCCGGAAGAATCAGCCCCAGCATTTT.

The chain uses TRBV20-1 and TRBJ2-3; D gene unclear. The CDR3 is made up of 15 amino acids. Germline V gene data show CDR1 as DFQATT and CDR2 as SNEGSKA (reference sequence). V was trimmed by 3 bases and J by 2 bases, leaving 15 bases between them. The CDR3 sequence: CSASGRIENTDTQYF. The DNA of the CDR3 is TGCAGTGCTAGCGGGCGGATAGAAAACACAGATACGCAGTATTTT.

The V gene is TRBV6-1, the J gene TRBJ2-2; unclear D gene. The CDR3 covers 14 residues. V was cut by 4 bases and J by 4 bases, with 10 bases left in between. Germline V lookup: CDR1 MNHNS, CDR2 SASEGT. The CDR3 nucleotides read TGTGCCAGCAGTGCGGGCGTTCCCACCGGGGAGCTGTTTTTT. It codes for CASSAGVPTGELFF.

The V and J genes are TRBV27 and TRBJ2-2; the match to TRBD2 covers 12 bases. The trim removed 3 bases at V and 6 bases at J, leaving 5 bases unmatched. The CDR3 runs to 16 residues. Looked up from germline, CDR1 is MNHEY and CDR2 is SMNVEV (reference sequence). The CDR3 spells CASSLGLAGGPGELFF. DNA of the CDR3: TGTGCCAGCAGTTTGGGACTAGCGGGTGGTCCCGGGGAGCTGTTTTTT.

This chain uses TRBV28 with TRBJ2-7, with a possible D match to TRBD1 (6 bases). The germline gives CDR1 MDHEN, CDR2 SYDVKM. V was cut by 8 bases and J by 2 bases, with 16 bases left in between. The CDR3 is 14 residues long. DNA for the CDR3: TGTGCCAGCTATTCCGGGACACTGGCCTACGAGCAGTACTTC. Its translation: CASYSGTLAYEQYF.

V gene TRBV20-1 combines with J gene TRBJ2-1; D might be TRBD1 or TRBD2, each matching 5 bases. The V end was cut by 0 bases, the J end by 0 bases, with 15 bases between. Germline CDR1 is DFQATT and CDR2 is SNEGSKA (reference sequence). CDR3 length: 17 residues. The CDR3 spells CSARDGGPRSSYNEQFF. CDR3 DNA sequence: TGCAGTGCTAGAGATGGGGGACCTCGCAGCTCCTACAATGAGCAGTTCTTC.